These 17 T cell receptor beta chains originate from one sample sequenced in a study of blood T cell repertoires in COVID-19. Clones were read by immunoSEQ multiplex PCR, and TCRdb kept only the in-frame ones, dropping some. The sample contains under 300,000 clones, about 88% of which appear only once. Source material: peripheral blood. These TCRs come from a man younger than 35 with active or convalescent COVID-19.

The chain employs TRBV20-1 and TRBJ2-3; no clear D gene. V lost 3 bases to trimming and J lost 4 bases, with 17 bases between them. Germline CDR1 DFQATT, CDR2 SNEGSKA (reference sequence). The CDR3 has 15 residues. The CDR3 coding sequence is TGCAGTGCTAGTTACGCGAGGCGTGGGTCAGATACGCAGTATTTT. This translates into CSASYARRGSDTQYF.

This chain joins TRBV14 and TRBJ2-5; 8 bases agree with TRBD2. CDR1 and CDR2 from the germline V gene are SGHDN and FVKESK. The V segment lost 2 bases and the J segment 5 bases; nucleotides outside the gene matches: 10. The CDR3 totals 16 residues. The CDR3 coding sequence is TGTGCCAGCAGCCAATTTACGGGAGGGGTAGGGGAGACCCAGTACTTC. Residues: CASSQFTGGVGETQYF.

This rearrangement joins TRBV2 to TRBJ1-1; D might be TRBD1 (5 bases). Deletions cut 6 bases from V and 4 bases from J, with 15 bases between. The CDR3 has 14 amino acids. Germline V gives CDR1 SNHLY, CDR2 FYNNEI. CDR3 amino acids: CASSGAGPSTEAFF. Written as DNA, the CDR3 is TGTGCCAGCAGCGGGGCGGGACCGAGCACTGAAGCTTTCTTT.

The rearrangement joins TRBV6-2 or TRBV6-3 to TRBJ2-1; D is possibly TRBD2 (6 bases). V lost 6 bases and J 7 bases, leaving 13 bases between the germline ends. CDR3 length equals 13 residues. Per germline, CDR1 MNHEY and CDR2 SVGEGT. This CDR3 reads CASSPTGRNEQFF. The CDR3 region has the DNA TGTGCCAGCAGCCCCACGGGGAGGAATGAGCAGTTCTTC.

The chain has TRBV29-1 and TRBJ2-1; 8 bases match TRBD2. Germline V gives CDR1 SQVTM, CDR2 ANQGSEA. This CDR3 has 14 residues. After removal of 8 bases from V and 4 bases from J, the junction contained 10 bases not matched to a gene. CDR3 bases: TGCAGCCCTCGGGGCGGGGGGTTATACAATGAGCAGTTCTTC. Its translation: CSPRGGGLYNEQFF.

CDR3 sequence (DNA): TGTGCCAGCAGCTTAGTCGGCCAGGGGGTCCGGGAAGCTTTCTTT. This sequence encodes CASSLVGQGVREAFF. The chain is built from TRBV7-2 and TRBJ1-1; TRBD1 agrees at 7 bases. Germline V gene lookup returns CDR1 SGHTA and CDR2 FQGNSA. The V and J ends lost 1 base and 8 bases, in that order; junction bases with no gene match: 10. The CDR3 runs to 15 residues.

The rearrangement uses TRBV6-5 and TRBJ2-2; 7 nucleotides align to TRBD2. Germline V gives CDR1 MNHEY, CDR2 SVGAGI. The CDR3 runs to 13 residues. With V trimmed by 8 bases and J by 1 base, 1 base remained unmatched. CDR3 protein: CASGGVNTGELFF. CDR3 DNA sequence: TGTGCCAGCGGGGGGGTGAACACCGGGGAGCTGTTTTTT.

This clone occurred a few times. The V gene is TRBV7-3, the J gene TRBJ2-7, with 9 bases lining up with TRBD1. This CDR3 contains 14 residues. Per germline, CDR1 SGHTA and CDR2 FQGTGA. The V segment lost 5 bases and the J segment 3 bases; nucleotides outside the gene matches: 5. In DNA form, the CDR3 reads TGTGCCAGCAGCATGGGGACAGGGCACTACGAGCAGTACTTC. Residues: CASSMGTGHYEQYF.

The chain links TRBV12-5 to TRBJ2-7, with 9 bases lining up with TRBD1. Germline V gene lookup returns CDR1 LGHNT and CDR2 FRNRAP. Germline trimming cut 5 bases from V and 0 bases from J; bases unmatched to any gene: 5. There are 15 residues in the CDR3. The CDR3 region is CASGPGTGPSYEQYF. In nucleotides, the CDR3 is TGTGCTAGTGGTCCCGGGACAGGGCCCTCCTACGAGCAGTACTTC.

The chain is built from TRBV3-1 (or the pseudogene TRBV3-2) and TRBJ2-3; D is unclear. The CDR3 runs 12 residues. Trimming left V 3 bases short and J 4 bases short, with 5 bases between. The germline V gene encodes CDR1 LGHDT and CDR2 YNNKEL (reference sequence). The CDR3 region has the DNA TGTGCCAGCAGCCATCAGTCAGATACGCAGTATTTT. It is translated as CASSHQSDTQYF.

The CDR3, as DNA: TGTGCCAGCAGCCGGGACAGGGGATGGGGGACTGAAGCTTTCTTT. It translates to CASSRDRGWGTEAFF. V gene TRBV5-5 combines with J gene TRBJ1-1; 10 nucleotides align to TRBD1. Trimming removed 4 bases from V and 5 bases from J; junction bases left unmatched: 8. Germline V gives CDR1 SGHKS, CDR2 YYEKEE (reference sequence). The CDR3 contains 15 residues.

The gene calls are TRBV4-1 and TRBJ1-1; perhaps TRBD1 as D (5 bases). Germline V gene data show CDR1 as MGHRA and CDR2 as YSYEKL. This CDR3 is 17 amino acids long. The V gene lost 4 bases and the J gene lost 6 bases, with 24 bases spanning the gap. The CDR3, as DNA: TGCGCCAGCAGCCCCCGGGGCCGTGGGGCGCGGGACTCTGAAGCTTTCTTT. Residues: CASSPRGRGARDSEAFF.

The CDR3 nucleotides read TGTGCCAGCAGCAAAAGAGTCAGGGGGGTGACCCAGTACTTC. This translates into CASSKRVRGVTQYF. The V call is TRBV21-1, the J call TRBJ2-5; TRBD1, the table's D call, was not compared with the DNA. TRBV21-1 constitutes a pseudogene. The CDR3 loop spans 14 amino acids.

The CDR3: CASSPGDAEQPQHF. CDR3 nucleotide sequence: TGCGCCAGCAGTCCGGGAGACGCGGAACAGCCCCAGCATTTT. The chain combines TRBV23-1 with TRBJ1-5; D not resolved. TRBV23-1 is designated an ORF whose function remains uncertain. V was pared by 4 bases and J by 7 bases, with 14 bases between. CDR3 length equals 14 residues.

The rearrangement links TRBV2 to TRBJ2-3; weak D call: TRBD2 (6 bases). In germline, CDR1 is SNHLY, CDR2 FYNNEI. Trimming cost V 9 bases and J 2 bases, with 12 bases left between them. The CDR3 contains 13 residues. The CDR3 loop is CARGGRYTDTQYF. The CDR3 nucleotides read TGTGCCAGGGGAGGCAGATACACAGATACGCAGTATTTT.

The rearrangement links TRBV6-5 to TRBJ1-2; no reliable D call. The CDR3 is 11 residues long. The germline V and J ends were trimmed by 9 bases and 5 bases, with 10 bases remaining between them. Germline-derived CDR1 and CDR2 are MNHEY and SVGAGI. The CDR3 DNA sequence: TGTGCCAGTACTTTACAGTATGGCTACACCTTC. It translates to CASTLQYGYTF.

The V gene is TRBV6-5, the J gene TRBJ1-5, with 7 bases aligning to TRBD1. CDR3 length: 13 amino acids. V lost 6 bases and J lost 5; bases outside the gene matches: 4. CDR1 and CDR2 (germline): MNHEY, SVGAGI. CDR3 sequence: CASSNRGHQPQHF. CDR3 bases: TGTGCCAGCAGCAACAGGGGCCATCAGCCCCAGCATTTT.